The source of this TCR beta chain is a study of blood T cell repertoires in COVID-19. In the study overall: In each case, the material was cDNA or gDNA derived from T cells, B-cell-depleted T cells, or PBMCs.

V trimming: 6 bases; J trimming: 7 bases; junction bases outside the gene matches: 9. The CDR3 has 15 residues. Germline V gene data show CDR1 as MNHEY and CDR2 as SVGAGI. Per the original methods: Researchers report that nucleated cell counts were estimated from reference gene primer amplification. Sequenced by immunoSEQ multiplex PCR; TCRdb stores in-frame clones only, minus some. Clone size and V and J calls were adopted from that table, with D and trimming inferred from the DNA. The table has 150,000 to 200,000 clones, about 93% seen once. The receptor's source is a woman between 50 and 59 years old with acute or convalescent COVID-19. This sequence joins TRBV6-5 and TRBJ2-2; 9 bases line up with TRBD1. The material sequenced was peripheral blood. CDR3 region: CASRKQGAHHGELFF. The CDR3 bases are TGTGCCAGCAGAAAACAGGGGGCGCATCACGGGGAGCTGTTTTTT.